This T cell receptor (beta chain) is drawn from a study of PD-1 blockade in classical Hodgkin lymphoma. Every patient relapsed after autologous stem cell transplantation, and brentuximab vedotin exposure varied. Libraries were prepared by immunoSEQ multiplex PCR; TCRdb keeps only in-frame clonotypes and omits some of them. The repertoire consists of tens of thousands of clones, with about 71% occurring once and the leading ten covering around 4.2%. CDR1 and CDR2 from the germline V gene are MNHEY and SVGAGI. With 8 bases clipped from V and 6 bases from J, the junction kept 13 bases outside the gene matches. This CDR3 region has 15 residues.

The sequence derives from a human donor with classical Hodgkin lymphoma. V gene TRBV6-5 combines with J gene TRBJ1-5; TRBD1 agrees at 7 bases. The material sequenced was peripheral blood mononuclear cells (PBMCs), taken before the second cycle of nivolumab. CDR3 in amino acids: CASDRAVGAGQPQHF. CDR3 DNA: TGTGCCAGCGACAGGGCTGTAGGGGCTGGTCAGCCCCAGCATTTT.